Sequencing of this T cell receptor beta chain was carried out in a study of cytomegalovirus exposure and HLA in healthy donors. Study-wide findings and caveats: Cytomegalovirus association was listed for 170 or so TCR beta chains. What a later analysis showed was that several of the most significant clusters appeared linked to common viral pathogens.

The CDR3 loop spans 15 amino acids. V lost 5 bases and J lost 2; bases outside the gene matches: 7. The germline CDR1 and CDR2 sequences are SGHVS and FNYEAQ. About this clone: The antigen is undetermined.

A multiplex PCR was run with 60 Vbeta primers and 13 Jbeta primers. The method was immunoSEQ multiplex PCR; TCRdb's version includes in-frame clones alone and lacks a portion of them. The sample records 250,000 or so clones, 80% to 95% being singletons. This sequence was found in a girl aged 2-10 years in good health and CMV-seronegative. The sample consisted of PBMCs. This rearrangement joins TRBV7-6 to TRBJ2-3; 7 nucleotides align to TRBD2. CDR3 loop: CASSPGGGPTDTQYF. The CDR3 nucleotides are TGTGCCAGCAGCCCTGGGGGGGGTCCCACAGATACGCAGTATTTT. The full variable domain, with the rest looked up from reference TRBV7-6 and TRBJ2-3, is GAGVSQSPRYKVTKRGQDVALRCDPISGHVSLYWYRQALGQGPEFLTYFNYEAQQDKSGLPNDRFSAERPEGSISTLTIQRTEQRDSAMYRCASSPGGGPTDTQYFGPGTRLTVL.